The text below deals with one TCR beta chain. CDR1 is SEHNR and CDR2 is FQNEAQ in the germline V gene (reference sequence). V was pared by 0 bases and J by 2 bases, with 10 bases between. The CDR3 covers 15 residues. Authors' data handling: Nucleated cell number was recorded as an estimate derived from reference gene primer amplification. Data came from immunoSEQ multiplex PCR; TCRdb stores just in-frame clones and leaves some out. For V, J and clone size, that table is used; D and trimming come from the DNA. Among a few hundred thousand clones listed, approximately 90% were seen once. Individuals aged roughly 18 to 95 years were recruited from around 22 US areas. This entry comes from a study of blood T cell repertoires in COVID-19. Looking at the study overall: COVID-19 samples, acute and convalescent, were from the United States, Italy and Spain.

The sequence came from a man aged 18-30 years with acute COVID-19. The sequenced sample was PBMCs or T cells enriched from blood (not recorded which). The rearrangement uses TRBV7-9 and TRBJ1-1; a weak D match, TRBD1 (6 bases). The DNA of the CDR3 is TGTGCCAGCAGCTTAGCCCACAGGGAAAACACTGAAGCTTTCTTT. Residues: CASSLAHRENTEAFF.